Included here is one TCR beta chain sequence, with context. The data were obtained in a study of blood T cell repertoires in COVID-19. For the study at large: PBMCs, B-cell-depleted T cells, or T cells were the source of the cDNA or gDNA that made up the material.

This table comes from immunoSEQ multiplex PCR, and its TCRdb copy is limited to in-frame clones, with some not included. The data contain 200,000 to 250,000 clones, almost 90% of them singletons. Germline CDR1 SGDLS, CDR2 YYNGEE. V lost 4 bases to trimming and J lost 6 bases, with 16 bases between them. CDR3 size: 15 residues. The chain links TRBV9 to TRBJ1-4, with a weak D call TRBD1 (5 bases). Input material: peripheral blood. The TCR comes from a man aged 18-30 years with active or convalescent COVID-19. Here the CDR3 DNA reads TGTGCCAGCAGCCCCCGGCAGGGACTTGATGAAAAACTGTTTTTT. This encodes CASSPRQGLDEKLFF.